This T cell receptor (beta chain) came from a study of T cell repertoires in cytomegalovirus infection. As for the study in general: Both recently identified HLA-C-restricted and well-studied HLA-B-restricted CMV epitopes were used in the study. In public TCR beta signatures, there were indications of both CMV infection and matching HLA type. Study-level results: What dominated the ex vivo response were HLA-C-restricted CMV-specific TCR beta clonotypes. Identification of carriers of CMV plus the relevant HLA was performed using cumulative public TCR beta family frequency.

TCRdb recomputed calls from the reads with MiXCR, one row per CDR3 protein. This table has 650,000 to 900,000 distinct CDR3 sequences, around a third appearing once. Comment on this clonotype: Its antigen is as yet unknown.

The germline V gene has CDR1 LNHDA and CDR2 SQIVND (reference sequence). The CDR3 is 15 residues long. Trimming took off 5 bases at V and 8 bases at J, with 21 bases between the two ends. The TCR sequence derives from a human donor in good health (CMV status not recorded). Some clones in this sample may be carry-over from other donors' samples. The genes are TRBV19 and TRBJ1-2; TRBD1 is a possible D gene (5 bases). Material: cultured CD8+ T cells from PBMCs, obtained from culture after CMV antigen stimulation. CDR3 DNA: TGTGCCAGTAGTCCCAAGTCCGGACACCTCTCAGGCTACACCTTC. Protein: CASSPKSGHLSGYTF.